This entry features one T cell receptor beta chain sequence. This entry comes from a study of control samples from healthy donors and cancer patients. Profiling relied on immunoSEQ multiplex PCR, and the TCRdb table lists in-frame clones only, not all of them. The top ten clones hold about 7.6% of a sample with under 150,000 clones, around nine tenths of them seen once. This CDR3 spans 14 amino acids. Trimming removed 6 bases from V and 0 bases from J, with 10 bases in between. Looked up from germline, CDR1 is MNHEY and CDR2 is SVGAGI. The chain uses TRBV6-5 and TRBJ2-3; D possibly corresponds to TRBD1 (7 bases). The clonotype originates from a man between 45 and 60 years old with head and neck cancer. Sample: PBMCs. CDR3 bases: TGTGCCAGCAGCAGGGGGGTAAGCACAGATACGCAGTATTTT. Its protein product is CASSRGVSTDTQYF.